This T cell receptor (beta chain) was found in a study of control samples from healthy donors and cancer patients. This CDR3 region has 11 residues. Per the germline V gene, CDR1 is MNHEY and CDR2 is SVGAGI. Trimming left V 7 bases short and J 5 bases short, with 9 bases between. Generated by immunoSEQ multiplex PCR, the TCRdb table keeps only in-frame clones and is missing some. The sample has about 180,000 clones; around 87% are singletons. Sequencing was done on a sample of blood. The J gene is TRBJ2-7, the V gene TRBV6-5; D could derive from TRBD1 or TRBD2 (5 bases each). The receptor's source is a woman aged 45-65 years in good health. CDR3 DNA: TGTGCCAGCATTTGGGGGAACGAGCAGTACTTC. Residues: CASIWGNEQYF.